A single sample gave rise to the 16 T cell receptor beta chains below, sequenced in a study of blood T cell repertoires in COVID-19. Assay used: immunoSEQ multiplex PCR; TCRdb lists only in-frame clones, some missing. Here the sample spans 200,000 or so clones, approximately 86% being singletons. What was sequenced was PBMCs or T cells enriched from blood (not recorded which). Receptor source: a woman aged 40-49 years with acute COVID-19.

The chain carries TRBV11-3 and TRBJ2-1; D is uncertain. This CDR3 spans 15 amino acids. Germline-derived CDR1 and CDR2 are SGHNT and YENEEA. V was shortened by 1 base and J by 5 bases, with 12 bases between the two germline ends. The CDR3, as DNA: TGTGCCAGCAGCTTAGTTGTCGTCCGTCACAATGAGCAGTTCTTC. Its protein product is CASSLVVVRHNEQFF. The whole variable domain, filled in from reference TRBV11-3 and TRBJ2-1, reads EAGVVQSPRYKIIEKKQPVAFWCNPISGHNTLYWYLQNLGQGPELLIRYENEEAVDDSQLPKDRFSAERLKGVDSTLKIQPAELGDSAVYLCASSLVVVRHNEQFFGPGTRLTVL.

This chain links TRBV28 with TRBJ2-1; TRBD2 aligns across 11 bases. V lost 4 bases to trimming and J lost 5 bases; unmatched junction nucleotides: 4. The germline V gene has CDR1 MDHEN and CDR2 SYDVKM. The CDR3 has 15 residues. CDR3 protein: CASSSLAGADNEQFF. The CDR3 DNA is TGTGCCAGCAGTTCACTAGCGGGAGCCGACAATGAGCAGTTCTTC.

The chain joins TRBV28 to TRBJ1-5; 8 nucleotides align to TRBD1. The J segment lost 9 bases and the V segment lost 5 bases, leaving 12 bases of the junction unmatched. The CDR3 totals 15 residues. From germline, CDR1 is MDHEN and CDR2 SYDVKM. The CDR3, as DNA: TGTGCCAGCAGTATAACAACCCAGGGGGCCGGGCCCCAGCATTTT. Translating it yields CASSITTQGAGPQHF.

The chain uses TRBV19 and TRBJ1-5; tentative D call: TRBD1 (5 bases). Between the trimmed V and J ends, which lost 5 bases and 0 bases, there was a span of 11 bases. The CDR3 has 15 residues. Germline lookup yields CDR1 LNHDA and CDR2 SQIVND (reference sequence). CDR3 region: CASSLDSFSNQPQHF. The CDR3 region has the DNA TGTGCCAGTAGTCTCGACAGTTTTAGCAATCAGCCCCAGCATTTT.

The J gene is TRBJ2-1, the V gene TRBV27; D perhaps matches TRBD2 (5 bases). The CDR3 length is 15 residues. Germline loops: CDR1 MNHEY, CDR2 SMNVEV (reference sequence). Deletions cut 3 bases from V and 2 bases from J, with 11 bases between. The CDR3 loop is CASSFSGLPYNEQFF. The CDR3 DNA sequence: TGTGCCAGCAGTTTTTCCGGACTTCCCTACAATGAGCAGTTCTTC.

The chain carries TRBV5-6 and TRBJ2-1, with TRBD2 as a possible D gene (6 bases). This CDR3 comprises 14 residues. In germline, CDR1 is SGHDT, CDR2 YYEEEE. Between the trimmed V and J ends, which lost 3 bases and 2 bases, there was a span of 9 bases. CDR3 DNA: TGTGCCAGCAGCTCGGGACTTACCTACAATGAGCAGTTCTTC. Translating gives CASSSGLTYNEQFF.

This CDR3 is CASRDSNSYEQYF. The CDR3, as DNA: TGTGCCAGCCGTGACAGCAACTCCTACGAGCAGTACTTC. The J gene is TRBJ2-7, the V gene TRBV27; D perhaps matches TRBD1 (5 bases). V gave up 8 bases and J gave up 0 bases, with 11 bases separating them. The germline V gene has CDR1 MNHEY and CDR2 SMNVEV (reference sequence). This CDR3 spans 13 amino acids.

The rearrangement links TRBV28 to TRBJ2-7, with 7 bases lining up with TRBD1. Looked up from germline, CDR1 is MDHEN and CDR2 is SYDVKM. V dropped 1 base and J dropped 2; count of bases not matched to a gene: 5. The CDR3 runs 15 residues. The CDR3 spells CASSLYRTGPYEQYF. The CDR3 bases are TGTGCCAGCAGTTTATATAGGACAGGCCCCTACGAGCAGTACTTC.

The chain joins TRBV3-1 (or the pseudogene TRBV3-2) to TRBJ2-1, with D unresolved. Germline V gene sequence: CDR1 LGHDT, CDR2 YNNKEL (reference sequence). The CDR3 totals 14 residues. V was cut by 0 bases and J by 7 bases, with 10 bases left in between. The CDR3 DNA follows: TGTGCCAGCAGCCAAGATCTCACGAGGAATGAGCAGTTCTTC. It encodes CASSQDLTRNEQFF.

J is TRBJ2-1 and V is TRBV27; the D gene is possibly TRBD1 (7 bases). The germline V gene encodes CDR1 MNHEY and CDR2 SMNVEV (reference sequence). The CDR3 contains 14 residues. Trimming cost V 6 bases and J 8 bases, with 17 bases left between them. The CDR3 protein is CASRQGLATDEQFF. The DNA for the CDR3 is TGTGCCAGCAGACAGGGGCTAGCGACCGATGAGCAGTTCTTC.

Here the CDR3 DNA reads TGCGCCAGCAGCCCCCACCTCGACAGGGGAGAAGCTTTCTTT. This sequence encodes CASSPHLDRGEAFF. The chain carries TRBV5-1 and TRBJ1-1, with TRBD1 matching 8 bases. The CDR3 length is 14 residues. Germline values: CDR1 SGHRS, CDR2 YFSETQ. V gave up 4 bases and J gave up 8 bases; unmatched junction bases: 10.

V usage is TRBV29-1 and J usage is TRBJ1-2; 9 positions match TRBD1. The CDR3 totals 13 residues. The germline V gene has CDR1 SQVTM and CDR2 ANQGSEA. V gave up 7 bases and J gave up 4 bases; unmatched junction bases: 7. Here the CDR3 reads CSDLQGAGYGYTF. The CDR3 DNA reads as TGCAGCGACCTACAGGGGGCAGGCTATGGCTACACCTTC.

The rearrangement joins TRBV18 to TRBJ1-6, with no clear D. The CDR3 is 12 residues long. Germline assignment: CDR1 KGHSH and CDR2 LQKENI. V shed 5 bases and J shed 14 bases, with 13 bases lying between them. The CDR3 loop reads CASSNSRSTLHF. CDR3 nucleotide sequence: TGTGCCAGCTCAAACAGCCGCTCCACCCTCCACTTT.

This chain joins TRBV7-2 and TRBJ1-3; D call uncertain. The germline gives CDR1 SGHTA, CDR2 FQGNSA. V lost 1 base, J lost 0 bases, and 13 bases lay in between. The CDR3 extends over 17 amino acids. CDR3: CASSLGAAYSSGNTIYF. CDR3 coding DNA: TGTGCCAGCAGCTTAGGGGCAGCTTATAGCTCTGGAAACACCATATATTTT.

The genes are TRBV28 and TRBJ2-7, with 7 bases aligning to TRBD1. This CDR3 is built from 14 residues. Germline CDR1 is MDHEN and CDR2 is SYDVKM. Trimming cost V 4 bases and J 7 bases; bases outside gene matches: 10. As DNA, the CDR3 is TGTGCCAGCAGTTACGACAGGGTCCAAATTGAGCAGTACTTC. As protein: CASSYDRVQIEQYF.

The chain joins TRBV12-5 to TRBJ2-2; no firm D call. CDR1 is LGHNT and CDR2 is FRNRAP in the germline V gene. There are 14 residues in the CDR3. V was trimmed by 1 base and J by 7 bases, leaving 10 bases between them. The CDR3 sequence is CASGLGTSIGELFF. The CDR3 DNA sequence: TGTGCTAGTGGTTTGGGCACGAGTATCGGGGAGCTGTTTTTT.